This is a list of T cell receptor beta chains from one sample in a study of shared clonotypes between healthy human individuals. The data were produced by immunoSEQ multiplex PCR, yet TCRdb's version contains in-frame clones alone and is incomplete. The data show about 1.1 million clones, roughly 80% seen once. The specimen sequenced was memory CD4+ T cells from PBMCs. The receptor source for this set is a man in his late teens or twenties in good health. Some clones in this sample may be carry-over from other donors' samples. CDR3s include the opening cysteine and the closing phenylalanine or tryptophan. The D gene is left open where the match is weak. A row's size may be missing; if present it is once, few, many or a size class.

V gene	D gene	clone size	J gene	CDR3 protein	CDR3 DNA
TRBV19	NA	NA	TRBJ2-5	CASSRGLTERQETQYF	TGTGCCAGTAGTCGTGGGTTGACAGAACGGCAAGAGACCCAGTACTTC
TRBV10-1	NA	NA	TRBJ2-1	CASSDTGLVSYNEQFF	TGCGCCAGCAGTGATACAGGGTTGGTCTCCTACAATGAGCAGTTCTTC
TRBV18	NA	few	TRBJ1-4	CASSPGRGEELFF	TGTGCCAGCTCACCAGGGAGGGGCGAGGAACTGTTTTTT
TRBV30	NA	NA	TRBJ2-1	CAVQGSSYNEQFF	TGTGCCGTTCAGGGGAGCTCCTACAATGAGCAGTTCTTC
TRBV4-2	NA	NA	TRBJ1-1	CASSQGGVEAFF	TGTGCCAGCAGCCAAGGTGGCGTTGAAGCTTTCTTT
TRBV15	NA	NA	TRBJ1-4	CATSRDGWGARNEKLFF	TGTGCCACCAGCAGAGATGGCTGGGGAGCGCGAAACGAAAAACTGTTTTTT
TRBV6-1	NA	NA	TRBJ2-7	CASSREKLGYEQYF	TGTGCCAGCTCCCGGGAGAAATTGGGCTACGAGCAGTACTTC
TRBV10-3	TRBD1	many	TRBJ1-4	CAIRDREVEKLFF	TGTGCCATCAGGGACAGGGAGGTTGAAAAACTGTTTTTT
TRBV6-1	NA	NA	TRBJ2-1	CASSEMGLSEQFF	TGTGCCAGCAGTGAAATGGGGCTGAGTGAGCAGTTCTTC
TRBV6-5	NA	NA	TRBJ1-2	CASSYPLRQVRGYTF	TGTGCCAGCAGTTACCCTCTTAGACAGGTCCGCGGCTACACCTTC
TRBV5-7	NA	NA	TRBJ2-7	CASSNWGEQYF	TGTGCCAGCAGCAATTGGGGGGAGCAGTACTTC
TRBV7-8	NA	once	TRBJ2-7	CASSLVQNSIEQYF	TGTGCCAGCAGCTTAGTTCAGAACAGCATAGAGCAGTACTTC
TRBV10-3	NA	NA	TRBJ1-6	CAISGRPNNSPLHF	TGTGCCATCAGTGGACGGCCTAATAATTCACCCCTCCACTTT
TRBV5-1	NA	once	TRBJ1-3	CASSRDGAGNTIYF	TGCGCCAGCAGCCGGGATGGGGCTGGAAACACCATATATTTT
TRBV6-1	TRBD2	NA	TRBJ2-5	CASSERTSGSTETQYF	TGTGCCAGCAGTGAGCGGACTAGCGGGAGTACAGAGACCCAGTACTTC
TRBV28	NA	few	TRBJ2-5	CASSRGETQYF	TGTGCCAGCAGCCGCGGGGAGACCCAGTACTTC
TRBV12-5	NA	few	TRBJ1-1	CASGFGGGGRNTEAFF	TGTGCTAGTGGTTTTGGGGGAGGAGGCCGGAACACTGAAGCTTTCTTT
TRBV28	NA	NA	TRBJ1-1	CASRLTAIMNTEAFF	TGTGCCAGCAGACTGACAGCTATAATGAACACTGAAGCTTTCTTT
TRBV4-3	NA	NA	TRBJ2-7	CASSQEAGGYSYEQYF	TGCGCCAGCAGCCAAGAGGCAGGCGGGTACTCCTACGAGCAGTACTTC
TRBV30	NA	NA	TRBJ1-1	CAWSSYDDTEAFF	TGTGCCTGGAGCTCTTATGACGACACTGAAGCTTTCTTT
TRBV29-1	NA	NA	TRBJ2-2	CSVGAGDSSNTGELFF	TGCAGCGTTGGGGCAGGGGACTCTTCAAACACCGGGGAGCTGTTTTTT
TRBV28	TRBD2	NA	TRBJ2-3	CATRAGGSADTQYF	TGTGCCACCAGAGCGGGAGGGTCAGCAGATACGCAGTATTTT
TRBV6-5	NA	NA	TRBJ2-2	CASSKTRTGELFF	TGTGCCAGCAGTAAGACTAGGACCGGGGAGCTGTTTTTT
TRBV30	NA	NA	TRBJ1-1	CAWGRGGAFF	TGTGCCTGGGGGAGGGGTGGAGCTTTCTTT
TRBV19	NA	NA	TRBJ2-1	CASSSGEQFF	TGTGCCAGTAGCAGCGGCGAGCAGTTCTTC
TRBV28	NA	many	TRBJ1-5	CASTTAGMYQPQHF	TGTGCCAGCACCACGGCAGGGATGTATCAGCCCCAGCATTTT
TRBV9	TRBD1	NA	TRBJ1-4	CASSADAGTVNEKLFF	TGTGCCAGCAGCGCCGACGCCGGGACAGTTAATGAAAAACTGTTTTTT
TRBV5-1	TRBD2	NA	TRBJ2-7	CASRYLAGTYEQYF	TGCGCCAGCAGATATCTAGCGGGGACCTACGAGCAGTACTTC
TRBV9	NA	NA	TRBJ1-1	CASSVVTGQAFF	TGTGCCAGCAGCGTAGTTACAGGGCAAGCTTTCTTT
TRBV2	NA	few	TRBJ1-1	CASSEALNTEAFF	TGTGCCAGCAGTGAAGCGCTTAACACTGAAGCTTTCTTT
TRBV7-9	TRBD1	NA	TRBJ2-7	CASSLSQGAYEQYF	TGTGCCAGCAGCTTATCACAGGGGGCCTACGAGCAGTACTTC
TRBV7-9	NA	NA	TRBJ1-3	CASSLTGAGNTIYF	TGTGCCAGCAGCTTAACCGGGGCTGGAAACACCATATATTTT
TRBV9	NA	NA	TRBJ1-2	CASSVAGGSYGYTF	TGTGCCAGCAGCGTAGCGGGCGGGTCCTATGGCTACACCTTC
TRBV6-5	NA	NA	TRBJ2-3	CASSYSRSHTDTQYF	TGTGCCAGCAGTTACTCCAGGTCCCACACAGATACGCAGTATTTT
TRBV5-1	TRBD2	NA	TRBJ2-1	CASSRTRGANEQFF	TGCGCCAGCAGTCGGACTAGAGGGGCCAATGAGCAGTTCTTC
TRBV7-3	NA	NA	TRBJ1-1	CASSPTGSDTEAFF	TGTGCCAGCAGTCCAACAGGGAGCGACACTGAAGCTTTCTTT
TRBV10-3	NA	NA	TRBJ1-2	CAISDLGPYGYTF	TGTGCCATCAGTGATCTAGGTCCCTATGGCTACACCTTC
TRBV6-1	NA	NA	TRBJ2-6	CASRTIMANVLTF	TGTGCCAGCAGAACTATTATGGCCAACGTCCTGACTTTC
TRBV7-3	TRBD1	NA	TRBJ1-4	CASSLGQGEKLFF	TGTGCCAGCAGCTTGGGACAGGGTGAAAAACTGTTTTTT
TRBV11-2	NA	few	TRBJ2-7	CASSSTRGSYEQYF	TGTGCCAGCAGCTCCACCCGGGGCTCCTACGAGCAGTACTTC
TRBV5-1	NA	NA	TRBJ2-3	CASSLTVDTQYF	TGCGCCAGCAGCCTGACAGTTGATACGCAGTATTTT
TRBV2	NA	NA	TRBJ1-5	CASSEGQLSNQPQHF	TGTGCCAGCAGTGAAGGACAGTTAAGCAATCAGCCCCAGCATTTT